This T cell receptor beta chain was captured by sequencing in a study of T cell responses to AZD1222 COVID-19 vaccine. The study, taken as a whole, reports: Clonal diversity was possibly underestimated; the donors were predominantly white British and more often female.

Trimming left V 3 bases short and J 2 bases short, with 11 bases between. This CDR3 is 14 amino acids long. Germline loops: CDR1 LNHDA, CDR2 SQIVND (reference sequence). Concerning this clone: No antigen is known for it.

Generated by immunoSEQ multiplex PCR, the TCRdb table keeps only in-frame clones and is missing some. The sample has fewer than 200,000 clones; more than 90% are singletons. The specimen was peripheral blood, collected 28 days after the second dose of the MenACWY control vaccine. The V gene is TRBV19, the J gene TRBJ2-7; D is ambiguous. The receptor's source is an adult who received the MenACWY meningococcal vaccine as a control. In DNA, the CDR3 is TGTGCCAGTAGTATGTCTGGCGGAACCTACGAGCAGTACTTC. Its protein is CASSMSGGTYEQYF.